The 3 T cell receptor beta chains below all came from one sample that was sequenced in a study of blood T cell repertoires in COVID-19. Profiled with immunoSEQ multiplex PCR; TCRdb holds only in-frame clones, not every one. The sample holds some 59,000 clones; 90% are singletons and the top ten take around 3.9%. The sequenced sample consisted of peripheral blood. The origin of the receptors is a man aged 45-60 years with acute or convalescent COVID-19.

This clone was detected only a few times. The chain joins TRBV12-5 to TRBJ1-4; 8 nucleotides line up with TRBD1. J gave up 7 bases and V 2 bases, and 3 bases lay outside the gene matches. Germline values: CDR1 LGHNT, CDR2 FRNRAP. This CDR3 is 14 amino acids long. This CDR3 reads CASGLTGTGEKLFF. The CDR3 nucleotides read TGTGCTAGTGGTTTGACCGGGACAGGTGAAAAACTGTTTTTT.

This chain links TRBV4-1 with TRBJ2-1; no reliable D call. Germline CDR1 is MGHRA and CDR2 is YSYEKL. V was clipped by 3 bases and J by 0 bases, with 6 bases between them. The CDR3 is 14 amino acids. The CDR3 protein is CASSHESSYNEQFF. The CDR3 coding sequence is TGCGCCAGCAGCCACGAGAGCTCCTACAATGAGCAGTTCTTC.

The chain joins TRBV27 to TRBJ2-1; TRBD1 aligns across 8 bases. With V trimmed by 4 bases and J by 7 bases, 3 bases remained unmatched. Germline V gives CDR1 MNHEY, CDR2 SMNVEV (reference sequence). The CDR3 has 13 residues. CDR3 nucleotide sequence: TGTGCCAGCAGTTCAGGGGGCTGGAATGAGCAGTTCTTC. Amino acids: CASSSGGWNEQFF.